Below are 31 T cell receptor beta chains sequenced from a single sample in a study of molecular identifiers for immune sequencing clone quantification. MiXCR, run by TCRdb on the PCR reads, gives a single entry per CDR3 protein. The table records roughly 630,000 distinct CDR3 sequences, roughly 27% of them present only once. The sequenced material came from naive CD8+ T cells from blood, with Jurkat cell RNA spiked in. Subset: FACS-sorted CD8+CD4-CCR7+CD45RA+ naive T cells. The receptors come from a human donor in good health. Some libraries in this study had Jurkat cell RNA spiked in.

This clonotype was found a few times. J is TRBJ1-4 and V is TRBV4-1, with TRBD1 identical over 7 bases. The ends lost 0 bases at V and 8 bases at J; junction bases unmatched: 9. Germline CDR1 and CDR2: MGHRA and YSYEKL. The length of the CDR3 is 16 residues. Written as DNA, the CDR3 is TGCGCCAGCAGCCAAGATTCACAGGGGAGAGGAGAAAAACTGTTTTTT. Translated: CASSQDSQGRGEKLFF.

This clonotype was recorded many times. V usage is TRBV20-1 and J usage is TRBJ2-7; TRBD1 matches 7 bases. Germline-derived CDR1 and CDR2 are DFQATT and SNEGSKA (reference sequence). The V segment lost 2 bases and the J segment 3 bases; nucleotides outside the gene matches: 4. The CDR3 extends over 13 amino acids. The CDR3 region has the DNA TGCAGTGCTAGAAGACAGGGAGACTACGAGCAGTACTTC. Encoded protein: CSARRQGDYEQYF.

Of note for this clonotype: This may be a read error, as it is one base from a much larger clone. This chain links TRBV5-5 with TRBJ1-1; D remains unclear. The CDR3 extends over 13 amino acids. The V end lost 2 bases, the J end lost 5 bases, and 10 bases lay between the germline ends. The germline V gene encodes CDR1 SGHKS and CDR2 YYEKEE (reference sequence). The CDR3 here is CASSFDGETEAFF. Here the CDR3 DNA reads TGTGCCAGCAGCTTCGACGGGGAGACTGAAGCTTTCTTT. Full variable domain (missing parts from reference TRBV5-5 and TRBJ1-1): DAGVTQSPTHLIKTRGQQVTLRCSPISGHKSVSWYQQVLGQGPQFIFQYYEKEERGRGNFPDRFSARQFPNYSSELNVNALLLGDSALYLCASSFDGETEAFFGQGTRLTVV.

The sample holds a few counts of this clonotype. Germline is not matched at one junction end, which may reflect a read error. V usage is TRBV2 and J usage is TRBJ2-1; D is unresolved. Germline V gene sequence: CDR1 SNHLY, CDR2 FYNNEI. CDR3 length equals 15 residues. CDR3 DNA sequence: TGTGCCAGCAGTGAAGCGCTCGAATCCTACAATGGGCAGTTCTTC. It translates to CASSEALESYNGQFF.

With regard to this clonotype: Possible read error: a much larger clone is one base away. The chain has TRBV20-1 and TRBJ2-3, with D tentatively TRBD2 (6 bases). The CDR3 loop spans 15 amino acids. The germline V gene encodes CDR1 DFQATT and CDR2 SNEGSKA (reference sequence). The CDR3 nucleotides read TGCAGTGCTAGAGATTTTGCAACTAGCACAGATACGCGGTATTTT. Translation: CSARDFATSTDTRYF.

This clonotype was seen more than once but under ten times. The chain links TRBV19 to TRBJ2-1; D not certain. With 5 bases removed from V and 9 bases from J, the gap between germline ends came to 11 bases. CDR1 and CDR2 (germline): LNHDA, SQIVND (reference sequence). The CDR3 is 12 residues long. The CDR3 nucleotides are TGTGCCAGTAGTGTCGTAGGCGGTGAGCAGTTCTTC. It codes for CASSVVGGEQFF.

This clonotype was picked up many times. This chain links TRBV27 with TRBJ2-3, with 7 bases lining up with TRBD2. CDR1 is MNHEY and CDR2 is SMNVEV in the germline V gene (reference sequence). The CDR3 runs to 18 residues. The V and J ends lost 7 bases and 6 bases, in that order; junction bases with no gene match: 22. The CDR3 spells CASKGYSGPTTWGDTQYF. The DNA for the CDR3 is TGTGCCAGCAAAGGGTATAGCGGGCCAACCACATGGGGGGATACGCAGTATTTT.

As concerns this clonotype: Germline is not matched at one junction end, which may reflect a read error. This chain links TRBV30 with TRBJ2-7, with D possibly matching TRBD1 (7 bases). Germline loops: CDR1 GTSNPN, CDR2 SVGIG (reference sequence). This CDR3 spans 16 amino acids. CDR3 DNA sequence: TGTGCCAGGAGTGACGACCCCGGAGGGGGCTCGTCCGAGCAGTACTTC. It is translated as CARSDDPGGGSSEQYF.

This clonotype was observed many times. CDR3 amino acids: CASSTSRGGGQPQHF. DNA of the CDR3: TGTGCCAGCAGCACCAGCAGGGGCGGAGGTCAGCCCCAGCATTTT. V is TRBV7-8 and J is TRBJ1-5; tentatively, D is TRBD1 (6 bases). Germline V CDR1 and CDR2: SGHVS, FQNEAQ. V lost 5 bases to trimming and J lost 6 bases, with 17 bases between them. CDR3 length: 15 residues.

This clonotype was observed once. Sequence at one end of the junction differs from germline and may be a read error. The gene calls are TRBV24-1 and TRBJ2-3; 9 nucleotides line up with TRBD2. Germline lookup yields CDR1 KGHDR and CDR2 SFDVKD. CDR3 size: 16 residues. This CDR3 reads CATRILAGRSQETQCF. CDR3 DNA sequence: TGTGCCACCAGAATCCTAGCGGGAAGGAGCCAAGAGACCCAGTGCTTC.

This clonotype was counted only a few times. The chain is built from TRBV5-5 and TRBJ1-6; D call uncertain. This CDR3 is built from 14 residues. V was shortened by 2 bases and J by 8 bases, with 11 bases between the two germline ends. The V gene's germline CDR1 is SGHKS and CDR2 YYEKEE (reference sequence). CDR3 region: CASSFGGIDSPLHF. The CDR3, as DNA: TGTGCCAGCAGCTTTGGAGGGATCGATTCACCCCTCCACTTT.

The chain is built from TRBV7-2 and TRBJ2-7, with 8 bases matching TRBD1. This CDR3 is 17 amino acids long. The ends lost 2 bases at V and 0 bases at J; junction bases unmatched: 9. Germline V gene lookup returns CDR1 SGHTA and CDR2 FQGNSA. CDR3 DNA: TGTGCCAGCAGCTTAAGCCACTCAGGGGGCTACTCCTACGAGCAGTACTTC. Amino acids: CASSLSHSGGYSYEQYF.

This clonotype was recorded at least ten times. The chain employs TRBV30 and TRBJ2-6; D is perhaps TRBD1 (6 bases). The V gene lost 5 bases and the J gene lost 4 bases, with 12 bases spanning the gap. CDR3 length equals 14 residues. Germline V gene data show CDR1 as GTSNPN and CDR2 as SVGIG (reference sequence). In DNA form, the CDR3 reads TGTGCCTGGTCGACAGGCTCCGGGGCCAACGTCCTGACTTTC. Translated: CAWSTGSGANVLTF. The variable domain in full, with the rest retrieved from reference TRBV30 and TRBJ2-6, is SQTIHQWPATLVQPVGSPLSLECTVEGTSNPNLYWYRQAAGRGLQLLFYSVGIGQISSEVPQNLSASRPQDRQFILSSKKLLLSDSGFYLCAWSTGSGANVLTFGAGSRLTVL.

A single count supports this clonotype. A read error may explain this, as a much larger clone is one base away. The CDR3 here is CSARGEEASYEQYF. CDR3 nucleotide sequence: TGCAGTGCTAGAGGCGAGGAGGCATCCTACGAGCAGTACTTC. The chain carries TRBV20-1 and TRBJ2-7, with D maybe TRBD2 (5 bases). The CDR3 contains 14 residues. CDR1 and CDR2 from the germline V gene are DFQATT and SNEGSKA (reference sequence). Trimming took 1 base from V and 1 from J, leaving 11 bases between them.

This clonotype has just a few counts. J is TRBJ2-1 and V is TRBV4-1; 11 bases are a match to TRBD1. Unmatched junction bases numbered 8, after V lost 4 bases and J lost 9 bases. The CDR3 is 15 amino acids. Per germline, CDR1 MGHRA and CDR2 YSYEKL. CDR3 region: CASSPGQGVVVEQFF. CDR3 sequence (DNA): TGCGCCAGCAGCCCGGGACAGGGGGTAGTGGTTGAGCAGTTCTTC.

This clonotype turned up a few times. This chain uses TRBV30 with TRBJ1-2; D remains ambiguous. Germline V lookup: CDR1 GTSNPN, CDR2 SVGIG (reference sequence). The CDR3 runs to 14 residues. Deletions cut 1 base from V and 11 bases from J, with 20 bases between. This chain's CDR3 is CAWSAHSGPGGYTF. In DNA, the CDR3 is TGTGCCTGGAGTGCCCACTCGGGTCCAGGAGGTTACACCTTC.

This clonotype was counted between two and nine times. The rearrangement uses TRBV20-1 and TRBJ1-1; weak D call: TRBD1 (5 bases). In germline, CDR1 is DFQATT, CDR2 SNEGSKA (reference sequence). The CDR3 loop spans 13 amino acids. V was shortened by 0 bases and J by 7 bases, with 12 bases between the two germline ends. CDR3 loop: CSAREGGDHEAFF. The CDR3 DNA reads TGCAGTGCTAGAGAGGGGGGGGACCATGAAGCTTTCTTT.

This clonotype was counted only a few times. The CDR3 is CASSPDSGGWGFEETQYF. The CDR3 nucleotides are TGTGCCAGCAGTCCGGATAGCGGGGGCTGGGGTTTCGAAGAGACCCAGTACTTC. The chain recombines TRBV27 with TRBJ2-5; 9 bases map to TRBD2. The CDR3 contains 18 residues. CDR1 is MNHEY and CDR2 is SMNVEV in the germline V gene (reference sequence). The V segment lost 5 bases and the J segment 3 bases; nucleotides outside the gene matches: 16.

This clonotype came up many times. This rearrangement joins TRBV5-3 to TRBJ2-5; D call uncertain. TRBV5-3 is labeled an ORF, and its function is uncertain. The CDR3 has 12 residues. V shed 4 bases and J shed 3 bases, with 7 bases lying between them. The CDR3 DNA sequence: TGTGCCAGAAGCATCGAAGAAGAGACCCAGTACTTC. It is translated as CARSIEEETQYF.

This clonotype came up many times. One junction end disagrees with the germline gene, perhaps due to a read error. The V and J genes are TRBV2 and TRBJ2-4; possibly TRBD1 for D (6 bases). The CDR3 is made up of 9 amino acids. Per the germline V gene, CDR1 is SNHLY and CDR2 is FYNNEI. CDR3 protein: CAGKDRLNF. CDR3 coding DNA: TGTGCCGGAAAGGACAGATTGAACTTC.

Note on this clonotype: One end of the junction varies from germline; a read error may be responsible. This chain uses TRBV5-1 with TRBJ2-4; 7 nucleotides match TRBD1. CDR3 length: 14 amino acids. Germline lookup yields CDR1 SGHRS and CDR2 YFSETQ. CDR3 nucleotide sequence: TGCGCCAGCAGCACGGGACAGCTAAAAAGCATTCAGTACTTC. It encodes CASSTGQLKSIQYF.

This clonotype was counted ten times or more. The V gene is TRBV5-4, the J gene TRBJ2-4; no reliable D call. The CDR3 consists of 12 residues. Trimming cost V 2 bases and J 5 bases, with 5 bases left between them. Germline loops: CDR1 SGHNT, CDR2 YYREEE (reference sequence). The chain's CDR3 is CASSFGQNIQYF. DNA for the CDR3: TGTGCCAGCAGCTTTGGGCAAAACATTCAGTACTTC.

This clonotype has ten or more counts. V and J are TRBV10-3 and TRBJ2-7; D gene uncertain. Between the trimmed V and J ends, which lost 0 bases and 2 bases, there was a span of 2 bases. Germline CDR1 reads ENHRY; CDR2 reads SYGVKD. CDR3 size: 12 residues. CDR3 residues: CAISESAYEQYF. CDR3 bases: TGTGCCATCAGTGAGTCCGCCTACGAGCAGTACTTC.

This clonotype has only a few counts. The chain's CDR3 is CASSQGGLEETQYF. CDR3 sequence (DNA): TGTGCCAGCAGCCAAGGGGGGCTGGAAGAGACCCAGTACTTC. The V gene is TRBV7-3, the J gene TRBJ2-5, with D possibly being TRBD1 or TRBD2 (6 bases each). This CDR3 comprises 14 residues. CDR1 is SGHTA, CDR2 FQGTGA, per germline. V lost 5 bases and J lost 3, with 13 bases in between.

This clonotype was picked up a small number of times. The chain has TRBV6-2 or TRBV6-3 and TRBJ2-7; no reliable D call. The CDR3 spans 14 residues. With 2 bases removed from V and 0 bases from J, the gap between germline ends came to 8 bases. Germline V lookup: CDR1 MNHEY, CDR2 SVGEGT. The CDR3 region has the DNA TGTGCCAGCAGTTACGGTCGGATCTCCTACGAGCAGTACTTC. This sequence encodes CASSYGRISYEQYF.

The CDR3 DNA reads TGTGCCAGCAGTTTAACAGGGAAGGGGTACGAGCAGTACTTC. Protein sequence: CASSLTGKGYEQYF. The rearrangement uses TRBV27 and TRBJ2-7, with a tentative D call TRBD1 (6 bases). Trimming left V 2 bases short and J 4 bases short, with 12 bases between. This CDR3 has 14 amino acids. CDR1 is MNHEY, CDR2 SMNVEV, per germline (reference sequence).

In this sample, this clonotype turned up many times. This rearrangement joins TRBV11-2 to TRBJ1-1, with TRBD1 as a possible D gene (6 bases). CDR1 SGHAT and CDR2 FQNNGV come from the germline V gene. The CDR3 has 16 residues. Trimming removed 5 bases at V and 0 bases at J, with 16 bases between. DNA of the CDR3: TGTGCCAGCAGCCTACAGGGATCCTACATGAACACTGAAGCTTTCTTT. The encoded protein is CASSLQGSYMNTEAFF.

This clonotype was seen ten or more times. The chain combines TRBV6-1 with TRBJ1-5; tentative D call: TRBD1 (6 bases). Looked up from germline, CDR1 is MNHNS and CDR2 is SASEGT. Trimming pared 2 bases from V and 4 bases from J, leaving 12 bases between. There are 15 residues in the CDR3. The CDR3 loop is CASSEIATGNQPQHF. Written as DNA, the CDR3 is TGTGCCAGCAGTGAAATCGCTACAGGGAATCAGCCCCAGCATTTT.

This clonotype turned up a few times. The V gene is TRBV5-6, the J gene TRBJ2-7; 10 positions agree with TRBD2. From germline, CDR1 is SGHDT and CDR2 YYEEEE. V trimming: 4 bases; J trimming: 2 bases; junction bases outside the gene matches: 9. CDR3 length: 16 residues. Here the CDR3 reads CASSTKPGLAPYEQYF. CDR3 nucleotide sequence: TGTGCCAGCAGCACCAAGCCGGGACTAGCGCCCTACGAGCAGTACTTC.

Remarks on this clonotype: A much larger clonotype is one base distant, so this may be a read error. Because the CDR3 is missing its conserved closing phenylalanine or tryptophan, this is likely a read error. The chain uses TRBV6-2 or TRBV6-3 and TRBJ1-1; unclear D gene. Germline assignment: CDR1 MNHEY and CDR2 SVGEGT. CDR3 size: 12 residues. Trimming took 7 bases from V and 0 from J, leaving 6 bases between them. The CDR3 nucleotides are TGTGCCAGCAACACGATGAACACTGAAGCTTTCTCT. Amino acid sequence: CASNTMNTEAFS.

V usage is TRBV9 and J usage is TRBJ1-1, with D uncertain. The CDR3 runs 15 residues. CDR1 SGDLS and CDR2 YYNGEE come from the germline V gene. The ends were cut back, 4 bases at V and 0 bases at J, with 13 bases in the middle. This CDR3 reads CASSPFLIMNTEAFF. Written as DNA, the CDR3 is TGTGCCAGCAGCCCATTTCTAATTATGAACACTGAAGCTTTCTTT.